What follows are 32 T cell receptor beta chains derived from one specimen sequenced in a study of blood T cell repertoires in COVID-19. This table comes from immunoSEQ multiplex PCR, and its TCRdb copy is limited to in-frame clones, with some not included. The sample lists approximately 240,000 clones, 85% to 95% seen once, with about 0.79% in the top ten. Sequencing was performed on peripheral blood. The receptor source for this set is a man aged 25 to 40 with COVID-19, enrolled during active disease.

Only one count was recorded for this clone. The same CDR3 can be traced to other DNA sequences in this sample. The chain uses TRBV18 and TRBJ1-2; tentatively, D is TRBD1 (5 bases). CDR3 length equals 12 residues. Germline values: CDR1 KGHSH, CDR2 LQKENI. The germline V and J ends were trimmed by 2 bases and 5 bases, with 6 bases remaining between them. CDR3 DNA sequence: TGTGCCAGCTCACCAGACAGTTATGGCTACACCTTC. Protein product: CASSPDSYGYTF.

The chain is built from TRBV29-1 and TRBJ1-2, with TRBD1 identical over 9 bases. J was trimmed by 13 bases and V by 5 bases; bases with no gene match: 14. The germline CDR1 and CDR2 sequences are SQVTM and ANQGSEA. The CDR3 consists of 13 residues. The CDR3, as DNA: TGCAGCGTTTGGTCGGGACAGGGTTCTCGGTGCACCTTC. Its translation: CSVWSGQGSRCTF.

This chain connects TRBV9 to TRBJ2-7; a possible D gene is TRBD1 (5 bases). The CDR3 extends over 17 amino acids. Germline V lookup: CDR1 SGDLS, CDR2 YYNGEE. The V gene lost 0 bases and the J gene lost 0 bases, with 16 bases spanning the gap. CDR3 sequence: CASSVGLGPSSSYEQYF. CDR3 nucleotides: TGTGCCAGCAGCGTAGGTCTGGGGCCCTCTAGCTCCTACGAGCAGTACTTC.

The chain joins TRBV5-1 to TRBJ1-5; D is uncertain. The germline V gene encodes CDR1 SGHRS and CDR2 YFSETQ. This CDR3 has 14 residues. V lost 2 bases to trimming and J lost 5 bases, with 11 bases between them. DNA of the CDR3: TGCGCCAGCAGCTTCGGGGAAGGGTATCAGCCCCAGCATTTT. It yields the protein CASSFGEGYQPQHF. Based on the CDR3 plus reference TRBV5-1 and TRBJ1-5, the full variable domain is KAGVTQTPRYLIKTRGQQVTLSCSPISGHRSVSWYQQTPGQGLQFLFEYFSETQRNKGNFPGRFSGRQFSNSRSEMNVSTLELGDSALYLCASSFGEGYQPQHFGDGTRLSIL.

The gene calls are TRBV7-6 and TRBJ2-6; possibly TRBD1 for D (6 bases). This CDR3 is built from 15 residues. Looked up from germline, CDR1 is SGHVS and CDR2 is FNYEAQ. Deletions cut 1 base from V and 2 bases from J, with 6 bases between. CDR3 DNA: TGTGCCAGCAGCTTAGAGGGGGCTGGGGCCAACGTCCTGACTTTC. Its protein is CASSLEGAGANVLTF.

The chain links TRBV9 to TRBJ2-7; 10 nucleotides align to TRBD1. CDR1 and CDR2 from the germline V gene are SGDLS and YYNGEE. The CDR3 extends over 16 amino acids. V lost 0 bases to trimming and J lost 1 base; unmatched junction nucleotides: 4. The CDR3 DNA reads TGTGCCAGCAGCGTAGCGGGGACAGGGGATTCCTACGAGCAGTACTTC. It yields the protein CASSVAGTGDSYEQYF.

The chain carries TRBV5-1 and TRBJ1-6; 7 bases map to TRBD1. The CDR3 covers 14 residues. The germline gives CDR1 SGHRS, CDR2 YFSETQ. V was pared by 3 bases and J by 7 bases, with 4 bases of the junction left unmatched. CDR3 in amino acids: CASSSGTENSPLHF. The CDR3 region has the DNA TGCGCCAGCAGCTCCGGGACAGAAAATTCACCCCTCCACTTT.

CDR3 protein: CASSQEGRSGNTIYF. CDR3 sequence (DNA): TGTGCCAGCTCACAGGAAGGCCGCTCTGGAAACACCATATATTTT. The rearrangement uses TRBV6-5 and TRBJ1-3; D may be TRBD1 (5 bases). CDR3 length: 15 amino acids. Germline assignment: CDR1 MNHEY and CDR2 SVGAGI. V was clipped by 8 bases and J by 0 bases, with 14 bases between them.

This chain joins TRBV10-2 and TRBJ2-7; D may be TRBD1 (5 bases). Germline values: CDR1 WSHSY, CDR2 SAAADI. V was clipped by 2 bases and J by 0 bases, with 11 bases between them. CDR3 length: 15 amino acids. CDR3: CASSENRLTSYEQYF. CDR3 in DNA: TGCGCCAGCAGTGAGAACAGGCTCACCTCCTACGAGCAGTACTTC.

The chain is built from TRBV29-1 and TRBJ1-5; D is ambiguous. The CDR3 consists of 12 residues. Germline CDR1 reads SQVTM; CDR2 reads ANQGSEA. Trimming removed 4 bases at V and 1 base at J, with 5 bases between. The CDR3 is CSVGASNQPQHF. CDR3 DNA: TGCAGCGTTGGGGCCAGCAATCAGCCCCAGCATTTT. The whole variable domain, filled in from reference TRBV29-1 and TRBJ1-5, reads SAVISQKPSRDICQRGTSLTIQCQVDSQVTMMFWYRQQPGQSLTLIATANQGSEATYESGFVIDKFPISRPNLTFSTLTVSNMSPEDSSIYLCSVGASNQPQHFGDGTRLSIL.

On this clone: This sample includes further DNA sequences coding for the same CDR3. This chain connects TRBV5-1 to TRBJ2-7; 9 positions match TRBD1. The CDR3 extends over 13 amino acids. Trimming cost V 4 bases and J 4 bases; bases outside gene matches: 3. CDR1 is SGHRS, CDR2 YFSETQ, per germline. The CDR3 loop is CASSTGQGYEQYF. CDR3 bases: TGCGCCAGCAGCACGGGACAGGGTTACGAGCAGTACTTC.

The chain links TRBV25-1 to TRBJ2-5; D possibly corresponds to TRBD2 (6 bases). This CDR3 is 14 amino acids long. CDR1 is MGHDK, CDR2 SYGVNS, per germline. The ends were cut back, 3 bases at V and 3 bases at J, with 11 bases in the middle. As DNA, the CDR3 is TGTGCCAGCAGTGAGCCCGGGGGTAAAGAGACCCAGTACTTC. Encoded protein: CASSEPGGKETQYF.

V is TRBV11-2 and J is TRBJ2-5; D remains ambiguous. Germline V gene data show CDR1 as SGHAT and CDR2 as FQNNGV. This CDR3 contains 12 residues. V lost 2 bases and J 5 bases, leaving 6 bases between the germline ends. The CDR3 DNA sequence: TGTGCCAGCAGCTTAAGTCGGGAGACCCAGTACTTC. Its translation: CASSLSRETQYF.

The chain is built from TRBV9 and TRBJ1-1; 8 nucleotides match TRBD1. After removal of 0 bases from V and 4 bases from J, the junction contained 8 bases not matched to a gene. This CDR3 is built from 16 residues. Germline assignment: CDR1 SGDLS and CDR2 YYNGEE. CDR3 residues: CASSVDQGAQGTEAFF. As DNA, the CDR3 is TGTGCCAGCAGCGTAGATCAGGGGGCGCAGGGCACTGAAGCTTTCTTT. Full variable domain (rest looked up from reference TRBV9 and TRBJ1-1): DSGVTQTPKHLITATGQRVTLRCSPRSGDLSVYWYQQSLDQGLQFLIQYYNGEERAKGNILERFSAQQFPDLHSELNLSSLELGDSALYFCASSVDQGAQGTEAFFGQGTRLTVV.

This chain joins TRBV7-2 and TRBJ2-1; D unresolved. The CDR3 is 15 amino acids. The germline V gene encodes CDR1 SGHTA and CDR2 FQGNSA. Trimming pared 1 base from V and 0 bases from J, leaving 7 bases between. The CDR3 loop reads CASSLGRTSYNEQFF. CDR3 nucleotide sequence: TGTGCCAGCAGCTTAGGGAGAACCTCCTACAATGAGCAGTTCTTC.

The chain employs TRBV7-9 and TRBJ1-1, with TRBD1 matching over 8 bases. V gave up 0 bases and J gave up 4 bases; unmatched junction bases: 10. The germline V gene has CDR1 SEHNR and CDR2 FQNEAQ (reference sequence). The CDR3 totals 17 residues. The CDR3 reads CASSLARQGASSTEAFF. Here the CDR3 DNA reads TGTGCCAGCAGCTTAGCGCGTCAGGGGGCGTCGAGCACTGAAGCTTTCTTT.

V and J are TRBV7-6 and TRBJ2-5, with TRBD2 identical over 7 bases. The germline V gene has CDR1 SGHVS and CDR2 FNYEAQ. CDR3 length: 17 amino acids. V shed 3 bases, J shed 1 base, and the junction held 11 bases outside the gene matches. The CDR3 protein is CASSLGGASGLQETQYF. DNA of the CDR3: TGTGCCAGCAGCTTGGGAGGGGCTAGCGGACTCCAAGAGACCCAGTACTTC.

V gene TRBV11-2 combines with J gene TRBJ1-6; D gene ambiguous. The germline gives CDR1 SGHAT, CDR2 FQNNGV. This CDR3 is 14 amino acids long. With 5 bases removed from V and 3 bases from J, the gap between germline ends came to 8 bases. CDR3 residues: CASSNEGYNSPLHF. As DNA, the CDR3 is TGTGCCAGCAGCAACGAGGGCTATAATTCACCCCTCCACTTT.

This chain links TRBV29-1 with TRBJ2-2; the D gene is possibly TRBD2 (6 bases). CDR3 size: 14 residues. Germline CDR1 reads SQVTM; CDR2 reads ANQGSEA. Trimming pared 7 bases from V and 1 base from J, leaving 13 bases between. The CDR3 nucleotides are TGCAGCGCCGGGGGACCAGTGAACACCGGGGAGCTGTTTTTT. This translates into CSAGGPVNTGELFF.

The chain couples TRBV5-6 to TRBJ1-6; tentatively, D is TRBD1 (6 bases). Between the trimmed V and J ends, which lost 4 bases and 8 bases, there was a span of 10 bases. Germline loops: CDR1 SGHDT, CDR2 YYEEEE. The CDR3 runs 13 residues. Written as DNA, the CDR3 is TGTGCCAGCAGCCCTGGGGGCTATTCACCCCTCCACTTT. It specifies CASSPGGYSPLHF.

This clone was recorded once. This chain uses TRBV4-1 with TRBJ1-6; TRBD1 agrees at 7 bases. CDR1 is MGHRA and CDR2 is YSYEKL in the germline V gene. After removal of 5 bases from V and 0 bases from J, the junction contained 10 bases not matched to a gene. CDR3 size: 18 residues. CDR3 region: CASSFRTGDLSYNSPLHF. CDR3 nucleotides: TGCGCCAGCAGCTTCCGCACAGGGGACCTCTCCTATAATTCACCCCTCCACTTT.

The V and J genes are TRBV19 and TRBJ2-1; D gene ambiguous. Per the germline V gene, CDR1 is LNHDA and CDR2 is SQIVND (reference sequence). Trimming took off 4 bases at V and 0 bases at J, with 22 bases between the two ends. CDR3 size: 19 residues. DNA for the CDR3: TGTGCCAGTAGTACTAAGCCCCCCATGGCTCCTAGCTCCTACAATGAGCAGTTCTTC. This codes for CASSTKPPMAPSSYNEQFF.

This chain links TRBV11-2 with TRBJ1-1, with 8 bases that match TRBD1. V gave up 2 bases and J gave up 6 bases; unmatched junction bases: 5. Germline CDR1 and CDR2: SGHAT and FQNNGV. The CDR3 has 14 amino acids. CDR3 DNA sequence: TGTGCCAGCAGCTTACAGGGGGCGGCCTCTGAAGCTTTCTTT. Its translation: CASSLQGAASEAFF. Full variable domain (rest looked up from reference TRBV11-2 and TRBJ1-1): EAGVAQSPRYKIIEKRQSVAFWCNPISGHATLYWYQQILGQGPKLLIQFQNNGVVDDSQLPKDRFSAERLKGVDSTLKIQPAKLEDSAVYLCASSLQGAASEAFFGQGTRLTVV.

J is TRBJ2-3 and V is TRBV29-1; the D is unclear. Trimming cost V 3 bases and J 1 base, with 11 bases left between them. Germline CDR1 and CDR2: SQVTM and ANQGSEA. CDR3 length: 14 amino acids. The DNA of the CDR3 is TGCAGCGTTGAGTATGGTCAGGGCACAGATACGCAGTATTTT. This codes for CSVEYGQGTDTQYF.

The genes are TRBV19 and TRBJ2-3, with 11 bases that match TRBD2. This CDR3 spans 15 amino acids. CDR1 LNHDA and CDR2 SQIVND come from the germline V gene (reference sequence). Trimming at V came to 10 bases and at J to 6 bases, leaving 12 bases not matched to a gene. The chain's CDR3 is CATVAGTSGVDTQYF. The CDR3 DNA sequence: TGTGCCACCGTGGCCGGGACTAGCGGAGTGGATACGCAGTATTTT.

The chain's CDR3 is CASSLAGGVSNEQFF. DNA for the CDR3: TGTGCCAGCAGCTTAGCGGGGGGGGTCTCCAATGAGCAGTTCTTC. The chain carries TRBV7-2 and TRBJ2-1; 7 bases are shared with TRBD2. Trimming took 0 bases from V and 6 from J; bases not matched to a gene: 5. The length of the CDR3 is 15 residues. Per germline, CDR1 SGHTA and CDR2 FQGNSA. The entire variable domain, with the rest obtained from reference TRBV7-2 and TRBJ2-1, is as follows: GAGVSQSPSNKVTEKGKDVELRCDPISGHTALYWYRQSLGQGLEFLIYFQGNSAPDKSGLPSDRFSAERTGGSVSTLTIQRTQQEDSAVYLCASSLAGGVSNEQFFGPGTRLTVL.

The chain is built from TRBV15 and TRBJ2-5, with D possibly being TRBD1 (6 bases). V was shortened by 4 bases and J by 5 bases, with 14 bases between the two germline ends. This CDR3 comprises 14 residues. In germline, CDR1 is LNHNV, CDR2 YYDKDF (reference sequence). For the CDR3, the DNA is TGTGCCACCAGCAAAATCAGGGGTGGCGAGACCCAGTACTTC. Encoded protein: CATSKIRGGETQYF.

The J gene is TRBJ1-1, the V gene TRBV6-5; D possibly corresponds to TRBD1 (6 bases). Trimming left V 2 bases short and J 6 bases short, with 10 bases between. Germline V gene lookup returns CDR1 MNHEY and CDR2 SVGAGI. The CDR3 is 13 residues long. Here the CDR3 DNA reads TGTGCCAGCAGTTACACAGGGTCCCCTGAAGCTTTCTTT. It translates to CASSYTGSPEAFF.

The chain is built from TRBV18 and TRBJ1-5, with 9 bases matching TRBD1. The CDR3 is 15 residues long. Trimming took 4 bases from V and 2 from J; bases not matched to a gene: 3. Germline CDR1 reads KGHSH; CDR2 reads LQKENI. The CDR3: CASSLQGAGNQPQHF. The CDR3 DNA sequence: TGTGCCAGCTCACTACAGGGGGCCGGCAATCAGCCCCAGCATTTT.

The gene calls are TRBV5-1 and TRBJ2-5, with 8 bases matching TRBD2. Germline CDR1 reads SGHRS; CDR2 reads YFSETQ. The CDR3 consists of 15 residues. The junction had 6 bases not matched to a gene; V was cut back by 0 bases and J by 5 bases. The CDR3 protein is CASSLERGQGETQYF. CDR3 DNA: TGCGCCAGCAGCTTGGAGCGGGGGCAGGGGGAGACCCAGTACTTC. Looking up the rest from reference TRBV5-1 and TRBJ2-5 gives the full variable domain: KAGVTQTPRYLIKTRGQQVTLSCSPISGHRSVSWYQQTPGQGLQFLFEYFSETQRNKGNFPGRFSGRQFSNSRSEMNVSTLELGDSALYLCASSLERGQGETQYFGPGTRLLVL.

The gene calls are TRBV4-1 and TRBJ1-1; D not certain. Per germline, CDR1 MGHRA and CDR2 YSYEKL. V dropped 3 bases and J dropped 0 bases, with 8 bases sitting between them. The length of the CDR3 is 14 residues. The CDR3 bases are TGCGCCAGCAGCCAGGTAGACATGAACACTGAAGCTTTCTTT. This codes for CASSQVDMNTEAFF.

This sequence joins TRBV6-5 and TRBJ2-3; D is perhaps TRBD2 (5 bases). Germline V gene sequence: CDR1 MNHEY, CDR2 SVGAGI. V lost 6 bases and J 3 bases, leaving 13 bases between the germline ends. The length of the CDR3 is 14 residues. The CDR3 nucleotides are TGTGCCAGCAGCCCAAGAGAGGGTACAGATACGCAGTATTTT. Its translation is CASSPREGTDTQYF.